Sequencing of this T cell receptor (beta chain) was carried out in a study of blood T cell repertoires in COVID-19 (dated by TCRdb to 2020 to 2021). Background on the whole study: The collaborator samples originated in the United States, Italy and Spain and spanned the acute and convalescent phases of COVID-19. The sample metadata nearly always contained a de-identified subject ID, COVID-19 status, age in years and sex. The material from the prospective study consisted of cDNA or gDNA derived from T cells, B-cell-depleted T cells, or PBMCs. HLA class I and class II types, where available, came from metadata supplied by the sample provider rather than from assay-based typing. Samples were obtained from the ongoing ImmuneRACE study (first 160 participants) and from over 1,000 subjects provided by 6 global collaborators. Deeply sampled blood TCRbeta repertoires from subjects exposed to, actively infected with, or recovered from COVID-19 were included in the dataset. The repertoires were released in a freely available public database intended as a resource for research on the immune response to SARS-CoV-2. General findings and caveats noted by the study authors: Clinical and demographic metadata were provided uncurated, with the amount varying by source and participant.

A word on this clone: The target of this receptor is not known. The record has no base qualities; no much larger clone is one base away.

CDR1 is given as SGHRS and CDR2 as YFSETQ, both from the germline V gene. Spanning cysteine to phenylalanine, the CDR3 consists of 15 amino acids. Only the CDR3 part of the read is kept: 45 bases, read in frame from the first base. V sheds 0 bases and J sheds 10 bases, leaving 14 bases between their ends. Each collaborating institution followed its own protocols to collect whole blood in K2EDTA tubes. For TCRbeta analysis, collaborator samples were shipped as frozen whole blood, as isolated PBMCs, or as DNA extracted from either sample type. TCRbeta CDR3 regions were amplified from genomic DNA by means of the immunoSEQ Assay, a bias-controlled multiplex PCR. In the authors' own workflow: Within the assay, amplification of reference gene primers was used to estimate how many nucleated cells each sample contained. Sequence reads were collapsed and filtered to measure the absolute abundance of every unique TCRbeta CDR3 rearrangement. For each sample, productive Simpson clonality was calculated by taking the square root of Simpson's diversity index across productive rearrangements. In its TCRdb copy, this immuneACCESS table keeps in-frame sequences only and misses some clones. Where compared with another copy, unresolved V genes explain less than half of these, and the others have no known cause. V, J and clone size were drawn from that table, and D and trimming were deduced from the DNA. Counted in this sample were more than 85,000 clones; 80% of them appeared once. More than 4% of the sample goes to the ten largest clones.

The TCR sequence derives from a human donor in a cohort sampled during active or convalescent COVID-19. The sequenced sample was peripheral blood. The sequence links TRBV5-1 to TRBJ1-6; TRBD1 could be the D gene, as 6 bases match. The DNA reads TGCGCCAGCAGCTTGGGGCAGGGGATTCTCTCACCCCTCCACTTT. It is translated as CASSLGQGILSPLHF.